The T cell receptor (beta chain) described here comes from a study of cytotoxic CD8 clonotypes in ibrutinib-treated CLL. The CDR3 totals 15 residues. The V and J ends lost 0 bases and 3 bases respectively, with 10 bases between them. Germline values: CDR1 SGHNT, CDR2 YYREEE (reference sequence). TCRdb's copy holds only in-frame clones and misses some; the assay was immunoSEQ multiplex PCR. The sample records hundreds of thousands of clones, 80% being singletons. Source: PBMCs, taken before ibrutinib treatment. V and J are TRBV5-4 and TRBJ2-1; D not resolved. This TCR came from a human donor with chronic lymphocytic leukemia. The CDR3 sequence is CASSLEGIYYNEQFF. Written as DNA, the CDR3 is TGTGCCAGCAGCTTGGAAGGGATTTACTACAATGAGCAGTTCTTC.